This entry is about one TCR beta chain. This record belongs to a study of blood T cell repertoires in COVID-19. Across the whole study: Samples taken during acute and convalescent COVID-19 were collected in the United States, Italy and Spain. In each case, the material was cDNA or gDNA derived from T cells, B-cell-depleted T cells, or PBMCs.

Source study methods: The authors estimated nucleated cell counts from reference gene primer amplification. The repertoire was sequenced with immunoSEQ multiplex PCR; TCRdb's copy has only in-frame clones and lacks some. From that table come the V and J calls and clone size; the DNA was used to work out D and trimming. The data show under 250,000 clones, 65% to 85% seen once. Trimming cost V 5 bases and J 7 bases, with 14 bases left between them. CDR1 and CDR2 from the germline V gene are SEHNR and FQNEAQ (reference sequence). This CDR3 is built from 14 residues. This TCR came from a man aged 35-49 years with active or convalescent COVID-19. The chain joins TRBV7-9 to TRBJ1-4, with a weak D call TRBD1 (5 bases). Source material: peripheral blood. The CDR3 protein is CASSRGWDREKLFF. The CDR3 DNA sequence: TGTGCCAGCAGCCGGGGGTGGGATCGTGAAAAACTGTTTTTT. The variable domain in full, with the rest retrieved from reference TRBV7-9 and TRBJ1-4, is DTGVSQNPRHKITKRGQNVTFRCDPISEHNRLYWYRQTLGQGPEFLTYFQNEAQLEKSRLLSDRFSAERPKGSFSTLEIQRTEQGDSAMYLCASSRGWDREKLFFGSGTQLSVL.